The 31 T cell receptor beta chains below come from one sample, sequenced in a study of cytomegalovirus exposure and HLA in healthy donors (dated by TCRdb to about 2017). Library generation was performed with the immunoSEQ multiplex PCR assay. The multiplex PCR relied on a mix of 60 forward primers for TCR Vbeta segments and 13 reverse primers for TCR Jbeta segments. What TCRdb holds here is the immuneACCESS table cut down to in-frame rearrangements. Part of the clones is not present; checked against another copy, under half of the missing clones reflect an unresolved V gene, and the others are unexplained. This sample's table carries around 150,000 clones. The ten top clones hold roughly 2.6% of the sample. The specimen was PBMCs. Receptors originate from a man aged 35-49 years in good health and CMV-seronegative.

The gene calls are TRBV18 and TRBJ1-1; D unresolved. The CDR3 is 13 amino acids. Germline V gene sequence: CDR1 KGHSH, CDR2 LQKENI. V lost 5 bases and J 0 bases, leaving 7 bases between the germline ends. CDR3 in amino acids: CASSSSVNTEAFF. CDR3 DNA sequence: TGTGCCAGCTCATCTTCAGTGAACACTGAAGCTTTCTTT.

The rearrangement uses TRBV28 and TRBJ1-2; D not resolved. V was cut by 2 bases and J by 0 bases, with 10 bases left in between. This CDR3 has 15 amino acids. CDR1 and CDR2 (germline): MDHEN, SYDVKM. The CDR3 sequence: CASSLRVPSNYGYTF. CDR3 nucleotide sequence: TGTGCCAGCAGTTTACGGGTCCCTTCTAACTATGGCTACACCTTC.

The chain uses TRBV6-1 and TRBJ2-1; 9 nucleotides line up with TRBD1. The J segment lost 5 bases and the V segment lost 5 bases, leaving 1 base of the junction unmatched. CDR3 length equals 13 residues. Germline V gene lookup returns CDR1 MNHNS and CDR2 SASEGT. The CDR3 protein is CASSRTGDNEQFF. In DNA form, the CDR3 reads TGTGCCAGCAGTCGGACAGGGGACAATGAGCAGTTCTTC.

This chain links TRBV19 with TRBJ2-4, with TRBD1 matching over 8 bases. This CDR3 comprises 15 residues. Germline CDR1 reads LNHDA; CDR2 reads SQIVND (reference sequence). V dropped 5 bases and J dropped 7; count of bases not matched to a gene: 10. The CDR3 region has the DNA TGTGCCAGTAGTCCTCGGACAGGGCCGGGGAACATTCAGTACTTC. Its translation is CASSPRTGPGNIQYF. The complete variable domain, with remaining parts taken from reference TRBV19 and TRBJ2-4, reads DGGITQSPKYLFRKEGQNVTLSCEQNLNHDAMYWYRQDPGQGLRLIYYSQIVNDFQKGDIAEGYSVSREKKESFPLTVTSAQKNPTAFYLCASSPRTGPGNIQYFGAGTRLSVL.

The V call is TRBV7-3, the J call TRBJ2-3; TRBD2 agrees at 8 bases. With V trimmed by 11 bases and J by 6 bases, 28 bases remained unmatched. Germline V gives CDR1 SGHTA, CDR2 FQGTGA. The CDR3 length is 19 residues. The CDR3 sequence is CAPRSESGRGGAIADTQYF. CDR3 coding DNA: TGTGCCCCGCGGTCCGAAAGCGGCCGGGGGGGGGCAATCGCGGATACGCAGTATTTT.

The CDR3 region has the DNA TGTGCCAGCAGCTTAGAACTTGGGCCCCAGCATTTT. Encoded protein: CASSLELGPQHF. The chain recombines TRBV7-9 with TRBJ1-5; D ambiguous. The CDR3 runs to 12 residues. Trimming took off 1 base at V and 9 bases at J, with 7 bases between the two ends. Germline CDR1 reads SEHNR; CDR2 reads FQNEAQ (reference sequence). The full variable domain, with the rest looked up from reference TRBV7-9 and TRBJ1-5, is DTGVSQNPRHKITKRGQNVTFRCDPISEHNRLYWYRQTLGQGPEFLTYFQNEAQLEKSRLLSDRFSAERPKGSFSTLEIQRTEQGDSAMYLCASSLELGPQHFGDGTRLSIL.

The chain uses TRBV7-2 and TRBJ2-5; TRBD2 matches at 10 bases. J was trimmed by 5 bases and V by 3 bases; bases with no gene match: 9. CDR3 length equals 16 residues. Germline loops: CDR1 SGHTA, CDR2 FQGNSA. CDR3 sequence (DNA): TGTGCCAGCAGCTTTCTAAGCGGGGGGGCCGGGGAGACCCAGTACTTC. Protein product: CASSFLSGGAGETQYF.

The genes are TRBV23-1 and TRBJ2-7; a weak D match, TRBD2 (6 bases). TRBV23-1 belongs to the ORF category, with a function that is uncertain. The CDR3 covers 18 residues. Trimming stripped 0 bases from V and 3 bases from J, with 21 bases between. In DNA form, the CDR3 reads TGCGCCAGCAGTCAATCCGCGGGGTTGCCCGGGGTTTACTACGAGCAGTACTTC. It yields the protein CASSQSAGLPGVYYEQYF.

J is TRBJ2-7 and V is TRBV6-5, with 10 bases matching TRBD1. The CDR3 is made up of 14 amino acids. CDR1 is MNHEY and CDR2 is SVGAGI in the germline V gene. The V gene end was trimmed by 5 bases and the J gene end by 8 bases; junction bases not matched to a gene: 9. The CDR3 here is CASSQDRGPPKQYF. The CDR3 DNA is TGTGCCAGCAGTCAAGACAGGGGGCCACCCAAGCAGTACTTC.

The chain couples TRBV5-1 to TRBJ2-1, with 7 nucleotides matching TRBD2. Germline CDR1 reads SGHRS; CDR2 reads YFSETQ. The trim removed 0 bases at V and 8 bases at J, leaving 8 bases unmatched. The CDR3 extends over 15 amino acids. The CDR3 reads CASSLATTSRDEQFF. For the CDR3, the DNA is TGCGCCAGCAGCTTGGCTACGACTAGCCGCGATGAGCAGTTCTTC.

J is TRBJ1-2 and V is TRBV7-9; D possibly corresponds to TRBD1 (5 bases). The CDR3 sequence is 11 residues long. Germline V gene data show CDR1 as SEHNR and CDR2 as FQNEAQ (reference sequence). V lost 1 base, J lost 13 bases, and 10 bases lay in between. The CDR3 loop reads CASSLGGGTTF. The CDR3 region has the DNA TGTGCCAGCAGCTTAGGTGGAGGGACCACCTTC.

J is TRBJ2-2 and V is TRBV18; 8 nucleotides line up with TRBD2. Trimming took 1 base from V and 5 from J; bases not matched to a gene: 6. The CDR3 sequence is 16 residues long. CDR1 and CDR2 from the germline V gene are KGHSH and LQKENI. CDR3 in DNA: TGTGCCAGCTCACCACGCCGGGGGGGCCGGACCGGGGAGCTGTTTTTT. Residues: CASSPRRGGRTGELFF.

V usage is TRBV5-5 and J usage is TRBJ2-3, with a possible D match to TRBD1 (6 bases). V was cut by 4 bases and J by 6 bases, with 15 bases left in between. Germline values: CDR1 SGHKS, CDR2 YYEKEE (reference sequence). CDR3 length: 14 amino acids. CDR3 protein: CASSRTTGKDTQYF. In nucleotides, the CDR3 is TGTGCCAGCAGCAGAACCACAGGGAAGGATACGCAGTATTTT.

The rearrangement uses TRBV4-2 and TRBJ2-3, with 8 bases aligning to TRBD2. Germline lookup yields CDR1 LGHNA and CDR2 YNFKEQ. The CDR3 is 15 amino acids. V lost 9 bases and J lost 4; bases outside the gene matches: 12. The DNA for the CDR3 is TGTGCCAGTTCTCTCCAGGCGGGAGGTTCAGATACGCAGTATTTT. Translated, it gives CASSLQAGGSDTQYF.

V and J are TRBV9 and TRBJ2-3; the match to TRBD2 covers 8 bases. This CDR3 region has 16 residues. Germline loops: CDR1 SGDLS, CDR2 YYNGEE. V lost 0 bases and J lost 5; bases outside the gene matches: 8. CDR3 nucleotides: TGTGCCAGCAGCGTAGGGGGAGCGGGGGTGGGAGATACGCAGTATTTT. Encoded protein: CASSVGGAGVGDTQYF.

Here the CDR3 reads CASRGLSGNTIYF. The CDR3 DNA sequence: TGTGCCAGCAGGGGACTGTCTGGAAACACCATATATTTT. The rearrangement uses TRBV2 and TRBJ1-3; weak D call: TRBD1 (5 bases). V was clipped by 6 bases and J by 1 base, with 7 bases between them. This CDR3 comprises 13 residues. The germline CDR1 and CDR2 sequences are SNHLY and FYNNEI.

The chain links TRBV7-9 to TRBJ1-6; 8 positions match TRBD1. V dropped 4 bases and J dropped 14; count of bases not matched to a gene: 10. The CDR3 runs to 14 residues. Germline V gives CDR1 SEHNR, CDR2 FQNEAQ (reference sequence). In DNA form, the CDR3 reads TGTGCCAGCAGCTCGGGACAGGCGGTGTCATCCCTCCACTTT. Amino acids: CASSSGQAVSSLHF.

The chain is built from TRBV5-1 and TRBJ1-5, with D possibly matching TRBD1 (6 bases). Trimming took off 1 base at V and 5 bases at J, with 10 bases between the two ends. Germline CDR1 reads SGHRS; CDR2 reads YFSETQ. This CDR3 has 14 amino acids. CDR3 in DNA: TGCGCCAGCAGCTTGACAGGGCGGGATCAGCCCCAGCATTTT. Translated: CASSLTGRDQPQHF.

The chain links TRBV6-5 to TRBJ1-2, with D possibly being TRBD1 (5 bases). The CDR3 length is 14 residues. Germline CDR1 is MNHEY and CDR2 is SVGAGI. The V and J ends lost 6 bases and 1 base respectively, with 12 bases between them. The DNA for the CDR3 is TGTGCCAGCAGCCCATCACAGGTTAACTATGGCTACACCTTC. Protein product: CASSPSQVNYGYTF.

The chain is built from TRBV7-2 and TRBJ2-1; 12 bases match TRBD2. J gave up 7 bases and V 3 bases, and 1 base lay outside the gene matches. Germline V CDR1 and CDR2: SGHTA, FQGNSA. This CDR3 contains 14 residues. The CDR3 loop reads CASSFGLAGNEQFF. CDR3 nucleotide sequence: TGTGCCAGCAGCTTTGGACTAGCGGGAAATGAGCAGTTCTTC.

The chain carries TRBV7-2 and TRBJ1-1; D is unclear. CDR1 is SGHTA, CDR2 FQGNSA, per germline. V gave up 2 bases and J gave up 0 bases, with 10 bases separating them. CDR3 size: 15 residues. The CDR3 DNA is TGTGCCAGCAGCTTATTGTCGGGGATGAACACTGAAGCTTTCTTT. This codes for CASSLLSGMNTEAFF.

V gene TRBV6-5 combines with J gene TRBJ2-1; D may be TRBD2 (6 bases). Trimming stripped 8 bases from V and 2 bases from J, with 16 bases between. The CDR3 covers 15 residues. CDR1 and CDR2 (germline): MNHEY, SVGAGI. The CDR3 DNA sequence: TGTGCCAGCGGCTCGACGGGGGAACCCTACAATGAGCAGTTCTTC. As protein: CASGSTGEPYNEQFF.

The rearrangement uses TRBV5-4 and TRBJ2-3; 12 bases match TRBD2. This CDR3 region has 14 residues. Unmatched junction bases numbered 7, after V lost 4 bases and J lost 10 bases. In germline, CDR1 is SGHNT, CDR2 YYREEE (reference sequence). CDR3 residues: CASSPRLAGEAQYF. DNA for the CDR3: TGTGCCAGCAGCCCCCGACTAGCGGGGGAGGCGCAGTATTTT.

The chain has TRBV9 and TRBJ2-3, with D perhaps TRBD1 (5 bases). The V gene's germline CDR1 is SGDLS and CDR2 YYNGEE. This CDR3 comprises 16 residues. V shed 3 bases and J shed 4 bases, with 18 bases lying between them. This CDR3 reads CASSEQGPRFADTQYF. CDR3 coding DNA: TGTGCCAGCAGCGAGCAGGGTCCTAGATTCGCAGATACGCAGTATTTT.

The J gene is TRBJ1-2, the V gene TRBV2; D is undetermined. Trimming removed 6 bases at V and 8 bases at J, with 16 bases between. CDR3 size: 13 residues. Germline CDR1 reads SNHLY; CDR2 reads FYNNEI. The CDR3 coding sequence is TGTGCCAGCAGCCCTAGTCTAAGTGGCGGCTACACCTTC. Encoded protein: CASSPSLSGGYTF. Looking up the rest from reference TRBV2 and TRBJ1-2 gives the full variable domain: EPEVTQTPSHQVTQMGQEVILRCVPISNHLYFYWYRQILGQKVEFLVSFYNNEISEKSEIFDDQFSVERPDGSNFTLKIRSTKLEDSAMYFCASSPSLSGGYTFGSGTRLTVV.

The chain links TRBV7-2 to TRBJ1-2, with 10 bases fitting TRBD1. The trim removed 5 bases at V and 4 bases at J, leaving 7 bases unmatched. This CDR3 spans 15 amino acids. CDR1 and CDR2 from the germline V gene are SGHTA and FQGNSA. CDR3 residues: CASSSWDRGSYGYTF. The DNA of the CDR3 is TGTGCCAGCAGCAGTTGGGACAGGGGATCCTATGGCTACACCTTC.

The V and J genes are TRBV4-3 and TRBJ1-2; unclear D gene. Trimming took 0 bases from V and 5 from J, leaving 13 bases between them. CDR1 is LGHNA and CDR2 is YSLEER in the germline V gene. The CDR3 consists of 15 residues. Written as DNA, the CDR3 is TGCGCCAGCAGCCAAGATCGCCCCCAGAATTATGGCTACACCTTC. It is translated as CASSQDRPQNYGYTF.

This chain links TRBV5-8 with TRBJ1-5; D gene unclear. Trimming removed 2 bases at V and 6 bases at J, with 9 bases between. The germline V gene has CDR1 SGHTS and CDR2 YDEGEE. The CDR3 extends over 13 amino acids. The CDR3 DNA reads TGTGCCAGCAGCTTCAGGTTCAGTCAGCCCCAGCATTTT. Translating gives CASSFRFSQPQHF. Full variable domain (outside the CDR3, taken from reference TRBV5-8 and TRBJ1-5): EAGVTQSPTHLIKTRGQQATLRCSPISGHTSVYWYQQALGLGLQFLLWYDEGEERNRGNFPPRFSGRQFPNYSSELNVNALELEDSALYLCASSFRFSQPQHFGDGTRLSIL.

V is TRBV14 and J is TRBJ2-1, with 12 bases identical to TRBD2. The J segment lost 7 bases and the V segment lost 0 bases, leaving 10 bases of the junction unmatched. Germline CDR1 reads SGHDN; CDR2 reads FVKESK. CDR3 length: 18 residues. The CDR3 DNA reads as TGTGCCAGCAGCCAAGAGGGACCTCTAGCGGGGGGGAGTAATGAGCAGTTCTTC. Amino acid sequence: CASSQEGPLAGGSNEQFF. The variable domain in full, completed from reference TRBV14 and TRBJ2-1, reads EAGVTQFPSHSVIEKGQTVTLRCDPISGHDNLYWYRRVMGKEIKFLLHFVKESKQDESGMPNNRFLAERTGGTYSTLKVQPAELEDSGVYFCASSQEGPLAGGSNEQFFGPGTRLTVL.

The J gene is TRBJ1-4, the V gene TRBV5-6, with 7 bases matching TRBD1. The CDR3 sequence is 14 residues long. Trimming took 4 bases from V and 5 from J; bases not matched to a gene: 5. CDR1 is SGHDT, CDR2 YYEEEE, per germline. As DNA, the CDR3 is TGTGCCAGCAGCCTTGAGACAGGGAATGAAAAACTGTTTTTT. Its translation: CASSLETGNEKLFF. Using reference TRBV5-6 and TRBJ1-4 for the parts outside the CDR3, the full variable domain is DAGVTQSPTHLIKTRGQQVTLRCSPKSGHDTVSWYQQALGQGPQFIFQYYEEEERQRGNFPDRFSGHQFPNYSSELNVNALLLGDSALYLCASSLETGNEKLFFGSGTQLSVL.

The chain employs TRBV5-1 and TRBJ2-2, with D maybe TRBD1 (6 bases). The CDR3 is 14 amino acids. The V gene lost 3 bases and the J gene lost 6 bases, with 12 bases spanning the gap. CDR1 is SGHRS and CDR2 is YFSETQ in the germline V gene. For the CDR3, the DNA is TGCGCCAGCAGCTCCGGTGAGGGGGCCGGGGAGCTGTTTTTT. Translation: CASSSGEGAGELFF.